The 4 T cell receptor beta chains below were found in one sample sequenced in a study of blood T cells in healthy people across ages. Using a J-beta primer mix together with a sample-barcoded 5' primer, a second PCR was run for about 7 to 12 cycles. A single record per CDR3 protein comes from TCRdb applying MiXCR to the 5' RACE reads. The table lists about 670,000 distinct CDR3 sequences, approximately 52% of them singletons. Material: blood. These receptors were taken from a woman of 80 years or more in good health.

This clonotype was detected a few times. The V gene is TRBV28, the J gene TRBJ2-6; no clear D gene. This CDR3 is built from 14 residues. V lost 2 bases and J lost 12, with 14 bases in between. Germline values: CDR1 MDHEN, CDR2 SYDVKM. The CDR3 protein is CASSLRTFSGVLTF. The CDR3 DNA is TGTGCCAGCAGTTTAAGGACCTTTTCCGGCGTCCTGACTTTC.

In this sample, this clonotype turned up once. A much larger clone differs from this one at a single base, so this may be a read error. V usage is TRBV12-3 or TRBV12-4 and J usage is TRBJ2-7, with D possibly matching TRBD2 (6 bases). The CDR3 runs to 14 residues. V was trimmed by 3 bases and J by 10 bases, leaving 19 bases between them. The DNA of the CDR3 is TGTGCCAGCAGTTTCAATAGCGGATCGGAGGCCCAGTACTTC. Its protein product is CASSFNSGSEAQYF.

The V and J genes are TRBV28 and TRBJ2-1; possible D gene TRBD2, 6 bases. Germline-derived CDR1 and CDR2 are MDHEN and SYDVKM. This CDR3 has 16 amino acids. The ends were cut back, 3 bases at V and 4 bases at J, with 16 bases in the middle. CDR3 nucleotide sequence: TGTGCCAGCAGTTTGGGTAGTGGGGGGATATACAATGAGCAGTTCTTC. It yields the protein CASSLGSGGIYNEQFF.

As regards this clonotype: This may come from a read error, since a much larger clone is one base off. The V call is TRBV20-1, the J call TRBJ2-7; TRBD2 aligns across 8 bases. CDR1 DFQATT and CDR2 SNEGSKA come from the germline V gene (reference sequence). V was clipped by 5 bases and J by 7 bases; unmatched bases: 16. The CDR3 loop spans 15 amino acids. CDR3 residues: CSASQTGTSPWEQYF. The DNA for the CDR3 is TGCAGTGCTTCTCAAACAGGGACTAGTCCTTGGGAGCAGTACTTC.